This TCR beta chain is from a study of identical twins. This clonotype was seen a handful of times. The target antigen is unknown. CDR3 size: 15 residues. Germline V gene data show CDR1 as LGHNA and CDR2 as YNFKEQ. Trimming removed 2 bases from V and 9 bases from J; junction bases left unmatched: 8. Broader study findings: Possibly, invariant MAIT and iNKT cells partly confounded zero-insertion analyses. Beta out-of-frame sequences showed weaker excess twin sharing.

A universal primer site was created by template switching, with the cDNA bearing unique molecular identifiers. One entry per CDR3 protein, called by TCRdb with MiXCR from the 5' RACE reads. The table has about 1.7 million distinct CDR3 sequences, under 35% seen once. This clonotype was obtained from a newborn girl in good health. The chain combines TRBV4-2 with TRBJ2-1; 9 bases map to TRBD2. Sequenced material: cord blood. CDR3 region: CASSQKGSGGVEQFF. The CDR3 nucleotides are TGTGCCAGCAGCCAAAAAGGTAGCGGGGGCGTTGAGCAGTTCTTC.